Shown below are 16 T cell receptor beta chains from a single sample sequenced in a study of cytomegalovirus exposure and HLA in healthy donors. The PCR contained 60 Vbeta and 13 Jbeta primers. Produced via immunoSEQ multiplex PCR; TCRdb's table is partial and in-frame only. This table holds approximately 110,000 clones, roughly 13% found once. Sequencing was performed on PBMCs. Every receptor here comes from a man aged 35 to 55 in good health and CMV-seropositive.

The CDR3 nucleotides read TGTGCCAGCAGTGACCCGGGACTAGCGGGGACGGGCGATACGCAGTATTTT. It yields the protein CASSDPGLAGTGDTQYF. This chain links TRBV6-1 with TRBJ2-3; 13 bases are shared with TRBD2. The CDR3 loop spans 17 amino acids. Germline loops: CDR1 MNHNS, CDR2 SASEGT. V lost 3 bases and J lost 6; bases outside the gene matches: 9.

This clone occurred a few times. The rearrangement links TRBV5-4 to TRBJ2-7; D is perhaps TRBD2 (6 bases). Trimming cost V 3 bases and J 7 bases, with 11 bases left between them. Germline CDR1 reads SGHNT; CDR2 reads YYREEE (reference sequence). CDR3 length: 12 residues. The CDR3 nucleotides are TGTGCCAGCAGCTGGGACTTAAGGGAGCAGTACTTC. Translated, it gives CASSWDLREQYF.

This chain uses TRBV29-1 with TRBJ2-3; TRBD2 agrees at 14 bases. This CDR3 has 16 amino acids. After removal of 7 bases from V and 6 bases from J, the junction contained 12 bases not matched to a gene. CDR1 SQVTM and CDR2 ANQGSEA come from the germline V gene. CDR3 DNA sequence: TGCAGCGCCCAACCGACTAGCGGGAGGGTGGTGGATACGCAGTATTTT. Amino acid sequence: CSAQPTSGRVVDTQYF.

The chain recombines TRBV9 with TRBJ1-5, with TRBD1 as a possible D gene (5 bases). The CDR3 extends over 14 amino acids. Trimming stripped 0 bases from V and 3 bases from J, with 7 bases between. CDR1 is SGDLS and CDR2 is YYNGEE in the germline V gene. This CDR3 reads CASSVGQTNQPQHF. CDR3 sequence (DNA): TGTGCCAGCAGCGTAGGACAGACCAATCAGCCCCAGCATTTT.

Remarks on this clone: A junction boundary mismatches the germline segment, possibly from a read error. This rearrangement joins TRBV4-1 to TRBJ2-1; D not certain. Germline CDR1 reads MGHRA; CDR2 reads YSYEKL. CDR3 length: 16 residues. DNA for the CDR3: TGCGCCAGCAGCAAAGATAACGGAGTATCCTACAATGAGCAGTTCTTC. Its protein product is CASSKDNGVSYNEQFF.

The rearrangement links TRBV7-9 to TRBJ2-1; 8 bases match TRBD1. This CDR3 region has 14 residues. CDR1 and CDR2 from the germline V gene are SEHNR and FQNEAQ (reference sequence). V lost 6 bases, J lost 12 bases, and 13 bases stayed unmatched. For the CDR3, the DNA is TGTGCCAGCAGACCAGGACAGGGCTATATTGGGCAGTTCTTC. It encodes CASRPGQGYIGQFF.

This clone was counted a few times. The chain has TRBV30 and TRBJ1-5, with a tentative D call TRBD1 (5 bases). The ends were cut back, 2 bases at V and 6 bases at J, with 11 bases in the middle. This CDR3 has 13 residues. Germline V gene data show CDR1 as GTSNPN and CDR2 as SVGIG (reference sequence). CDR3 residues: CAWSPGWGQPQHF. The CDR3 region has the DNA TGTGCCTGGAGTCCAGGGTGGGGTCAGCCCCAGCATTTT.

The rearrangement joins TRBV11-2 to TRBJ2-3, with D perhaps matching TRBD2 (6 bases). This CDR3 region has 14 residues. Per the germline V gene, CDR1 is SGHAT and CDR2 is FQNNGV. Between the trimmed V and J ends, which lost 4 bases and 7 bases, there was a span of 15 bases. CDR3 bases: TGTGCCAGCAGCTCGGGCGGGACCCCGAATACGCAGTATTTT. Protein product: CASSSGGTPNTQYF.

This chain links TRBV7-9 with TRBJ2-3; TRBD1 might be the D (5 bases). The CDR3 is 14 residues long. V was shortened by 1 base and J by 5 bases, with 10 bases between the two germline ends. The germline V gene has CDR1 SEHNR and CDR2 FQNEAQ (reference sequence). This CDR3 is CASSLEFTGDTQYF. The CDR3 nucleotides read TGTGCCAGCAGCTTAGAGTTCACAGGAGATACGCAGTATTTT.

The genes are TRBV7-9 and TRBJ1-5; D gene uncertain. The CDR3 is 11 amino acids. V was pared by 3 bases and J by 7 bases, with 4 bases between. Germline assignment: CDR1 SEHNR and CDR2 FQNEAQ (reference sequence). The CDR3 here is CASSFSQPQHF. The CDR3 nucleotides read TGTGCCAGCAGCTTCTCCCAGCCCCAGCATTTT.

In its sample, this clone was seen a few times. The rearrangement uses TRBV11-3 and TRBJ2-1; the D is unclear. CDR3 length equals 12 residues. Germline V gene sequence: CDR1 SGHNT, CDR2 YENEEA. V was clipped by 4 bases and J by 7 bases, with 8 bases between them. The CDR3 loop reads CASSSIANEQFF. The CDR3, as DNA: TGTGCCAGCAGCTCCATTGCGAATGAGCAGTTCTTC.

This clone was found a few times. The chain recombines TRBV30 with TRBJ2-5; 9 bases agree with TRBD2. Germline V gene sequence: CDR1 GTSNPN, CDR2 SVGIG (reference sequence). The ends lost 0 bases at V and 5 bases at J; junction bases unmatched: 10. The CDR3 contains 16 residues. The CDR3 loop reads CAWSVLAGTRPETQYF. CDR3 nucleotide sequence: TGTGCCTGGAGTGTCCTAGCGGGAACTCGGCCGGAGACCCAGTACTTC.

Worth noting for this clone: Other DNA sequences of this sample code for an identical CDR3. V usage is TRBV7-6 and J usage is TRBJ1-2; D may be TRBD1 (5 bases). Germline CDR1 SGHVS, CDR2 FNYEAQ. The V end lost 5 bases, the J end lost 4 bases, and 14 bases lay between the germline ends. The CDR3 extends over 14 amino acids. The CDR3 coding sequence is TGTGCCAGCAGCCCGGCCGGCGGGGGCTATGGCTACACCTTC. Amino acids: CASSPAGGGYGYTF.

This chain connects TRBV19 to TRBJ2-7; TRBD1 matches at 9 bases. Germline CDR1 reads LNHDA; CDR2 reads SQIVND (reference sequence). Unmatched junction bases numbered 3, after V lost 1 base and J lost 2 bases. CDR3 length equals 15 residues. The CDR3 DNA reads as TGTGCCAGTAGTATAGCACAGGGGGCCACCTACGAGCAGTACTTC. Translation: CASSIAQGATYEQYF.

This clone was counted a few times. The rearrangement joins TRBV5-4 to TRBJ2-1; possibly TRBD1 for D (5 bases). The CDR3 is 13 amino acids. V shed 2 bases and J shed 4 bases, with 7 bases lying between them. Germline V CDR1 and CDR2: SGHNT, YYREEE (reference sequence). CDR3 sequence reads: CASSLQVYNEQFF. For the CDR3, the DNA is TGTGCCAGCAGCTTACAGGTATACAATGAGCAGTTCTTC.

There are a few counts of this clone. The chain employs TRBV27 and TRBJ1-2; TRBD1 matches at 7 bases. The ends lost 2 bases at V and 3 bases at J; junction bases unmatched: 6. The CDR3 loop spans 15 amino acids. The germline gives CDR1 MNHEY, CDR2 SMNVEV (reference sequence). The CDR3 spells CASSLSEGAHYGYTF. CDR3 nucleotides: TGTGCCAGCAGTTTAAGCGAGGGGGCGCACTATGGCTACACCTTC.